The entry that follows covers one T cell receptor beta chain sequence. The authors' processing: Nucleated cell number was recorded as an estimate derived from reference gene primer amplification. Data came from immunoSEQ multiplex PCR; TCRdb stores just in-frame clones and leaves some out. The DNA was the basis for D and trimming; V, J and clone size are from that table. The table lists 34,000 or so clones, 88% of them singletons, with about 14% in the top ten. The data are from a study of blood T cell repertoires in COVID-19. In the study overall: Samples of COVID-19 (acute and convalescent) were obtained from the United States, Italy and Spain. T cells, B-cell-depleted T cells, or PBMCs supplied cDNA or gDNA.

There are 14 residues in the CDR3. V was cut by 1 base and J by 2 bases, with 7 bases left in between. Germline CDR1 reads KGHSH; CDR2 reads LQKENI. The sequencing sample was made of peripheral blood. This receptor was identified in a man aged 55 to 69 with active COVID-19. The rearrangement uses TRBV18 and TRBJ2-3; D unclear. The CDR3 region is CASSPQPNTDTQYF. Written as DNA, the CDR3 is TGTGCCAGCTCACCACAGCCCAACACAGATACGCAGTATTTT. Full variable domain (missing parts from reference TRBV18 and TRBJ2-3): NAGVMQNPRHLVRRRGQEARLRCSPMKGHSHVYWYRQLPEEGLKFMVYLQKENIIDESGMPKERFSAEFPKEGPSILRIQQVVRGDSAAYFCASSPQPNTDTQYFGPGTRLTVL.